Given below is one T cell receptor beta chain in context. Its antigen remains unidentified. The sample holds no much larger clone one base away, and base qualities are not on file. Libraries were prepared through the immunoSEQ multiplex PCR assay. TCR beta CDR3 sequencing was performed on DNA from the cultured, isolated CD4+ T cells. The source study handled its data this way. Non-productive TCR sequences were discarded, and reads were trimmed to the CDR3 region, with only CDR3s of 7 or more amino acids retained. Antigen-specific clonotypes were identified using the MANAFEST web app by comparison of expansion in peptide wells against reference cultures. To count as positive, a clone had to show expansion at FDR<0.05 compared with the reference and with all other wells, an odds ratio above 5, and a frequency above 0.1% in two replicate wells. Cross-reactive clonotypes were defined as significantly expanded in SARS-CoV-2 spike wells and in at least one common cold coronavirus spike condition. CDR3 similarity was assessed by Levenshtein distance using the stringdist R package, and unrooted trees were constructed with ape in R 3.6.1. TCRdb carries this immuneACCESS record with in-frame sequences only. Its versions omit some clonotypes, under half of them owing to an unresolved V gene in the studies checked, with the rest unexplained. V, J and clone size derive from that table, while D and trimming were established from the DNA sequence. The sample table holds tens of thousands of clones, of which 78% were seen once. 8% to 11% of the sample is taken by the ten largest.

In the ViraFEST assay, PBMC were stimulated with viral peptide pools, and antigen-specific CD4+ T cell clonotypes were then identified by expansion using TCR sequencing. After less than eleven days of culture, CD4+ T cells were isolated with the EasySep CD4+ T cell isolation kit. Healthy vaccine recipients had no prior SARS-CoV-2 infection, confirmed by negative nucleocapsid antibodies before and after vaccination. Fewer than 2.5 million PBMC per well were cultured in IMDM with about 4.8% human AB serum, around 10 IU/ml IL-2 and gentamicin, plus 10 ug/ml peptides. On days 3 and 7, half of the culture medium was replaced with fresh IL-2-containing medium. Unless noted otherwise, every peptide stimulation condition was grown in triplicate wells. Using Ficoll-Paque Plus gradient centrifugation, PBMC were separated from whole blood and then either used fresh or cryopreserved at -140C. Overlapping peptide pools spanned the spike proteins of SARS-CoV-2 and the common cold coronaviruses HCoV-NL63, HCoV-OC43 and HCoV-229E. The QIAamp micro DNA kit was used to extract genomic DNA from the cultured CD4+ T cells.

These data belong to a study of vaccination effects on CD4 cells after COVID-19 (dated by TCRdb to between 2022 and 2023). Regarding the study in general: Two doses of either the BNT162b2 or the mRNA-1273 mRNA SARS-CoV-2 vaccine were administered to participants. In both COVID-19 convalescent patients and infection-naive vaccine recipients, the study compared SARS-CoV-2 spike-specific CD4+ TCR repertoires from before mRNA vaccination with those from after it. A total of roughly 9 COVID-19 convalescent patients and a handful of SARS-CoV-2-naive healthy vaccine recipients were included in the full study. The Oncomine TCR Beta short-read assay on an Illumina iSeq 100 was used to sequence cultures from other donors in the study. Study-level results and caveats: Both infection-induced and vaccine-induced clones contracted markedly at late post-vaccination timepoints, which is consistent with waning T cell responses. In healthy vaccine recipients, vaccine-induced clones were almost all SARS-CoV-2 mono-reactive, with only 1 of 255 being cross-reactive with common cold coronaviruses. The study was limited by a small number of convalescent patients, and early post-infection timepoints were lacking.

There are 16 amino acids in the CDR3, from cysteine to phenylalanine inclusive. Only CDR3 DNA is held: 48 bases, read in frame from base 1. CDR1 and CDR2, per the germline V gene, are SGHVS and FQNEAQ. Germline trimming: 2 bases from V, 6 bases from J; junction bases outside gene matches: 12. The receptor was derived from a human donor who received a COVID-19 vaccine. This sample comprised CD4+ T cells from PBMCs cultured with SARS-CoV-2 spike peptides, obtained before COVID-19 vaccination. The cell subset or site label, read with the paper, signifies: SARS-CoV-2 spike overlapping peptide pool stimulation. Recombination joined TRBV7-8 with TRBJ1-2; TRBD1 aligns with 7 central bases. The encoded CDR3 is CASSLLGYEGAHGYTF. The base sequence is TGTGCCAGCAGCTTACTCGGCTATGAGGGGGCCCATGGCTACACCTTC.